These 20 T cell receptor beta chains were sequenced from one sample in a study of human T cells and chemical hapten exposure. Time point given: patch test 2, 6 weeks after DPC sensitization. This sample's treatment: therapeutic diphenylcyclopropenone sensitization with weekly scalp DPC. TCRdb re-derived calls from the RACE reads in MiXCR, one entry per CDR3 protein. The data show under 100,000 distinct CDR3 sequences, roughly an eighth seen once. The starting material was whole blood, obtained in connection with sensitization to the hapten diphenylcyclopropenone (DPC). The source is a woman in her forties with alopecia areata. Some clones in this sample may be carry-over from other donors' samples.

The chain combines TRBV20-1 with TRBJ2-5; 7 bases are a match to TRBD2. Germline V gene lookup returns CDR1 DFQATT and CDR2 SNEGSKA (reference sequence). Trimming took 4 bases from V and 5 from J; bases not matched to a gene: 16. The CDR3 runs 16 residues. This chain's CDR3 is CSATPTGGLGGETQYF. The DNA of the CDR3 is TGCAGTGCTACCCCTACCGGGGGGTTGGGTGGGGAGACCCAGTACTTC.

The table lists this clonotype with many counts. V gene TRBV7-2 combines with J gene TRBJ2-7; D assignment may be TRBD1 or TRBD2 (5 bases each). V was trimmed by 1 base and J by 3 bases, leaving 13 bases between them. Germline V gene sequence: CDR1 SGHTA, CDR2 FQGNSA. The CDR3 length is 15 residues. The CDR3 bases are TGTGCCAGCAGCTTAGAGGCAGGGACCTACTACGAGCAGTACTTC. This gives the protein CASSLEAGTYYEQYF.

This chain connects TRBV12-3 or TRBV12-4 to TRBJ2-1; 10 nucleotides match TRBD2. J lost 12 bases, V lost 5 bases, and 10 bases had no gene match. This CDR3 has 14 residues. CDR3 amino acids: CASSPGTSVAGQFF. DNA of the CDR3: TGTGCCAGCAGTCCGGGGACTAGCGTGGCAGGGCAGTTCTTC.

The chain carries TRBV18 and TRBJ2-7; D unclear. V was trimmed by 5 bases and J by 5 bases, leaving 7 bases between them. There are 11 residues in the CDR3. Germline values: CDR1 KGHSH, CDR2 LQKENI. The CDR3 loop reads CASSAQNEQYF. CDR3 sequence (DNA): TGTGCCAGCTCAGCGCAAAACGAGCAGTACTTC. Full variable domain (missing parts from reference TRBV18 and TRBJ2-7): NAGVMQNPRHLVRRRGQEARLRCSPMKGHSHVYWYRQLPEEGLKFMVYLQKENIIDESGMPKERFSAEFPKEGPSILRIQQVVRGDSAAYFCASSAQNEQYFGPGTRLTVT.

The rearrangement uses TRBV18 and TRBJ2-5, with 14 positions matching TRBD2. The V gene end was trimmed by 5 bases and the J gene end by 2 bases; junction bases not matched to a gene: 4. Germline V gives CDR1 KGHSH, CDR2 LQKENI. The CDR3 is 16 residues long. CDR3 protein: CASSKGLAGAQETQYF. The CDR3, as DNA: TGTGCCAGCTCAAAGGGACTAGCGGGGGCACAAGAGACCCAGTACTTC.

This clonotype appeared many times. This chain connects TRBV4-2 to TRBJ1-1; 8 nucleotides line up with TRBD1. CDR1 LGHNA and CDR2 YNFKEQ come from the germline V gene. The CDR3 loop spans 16 amino acids. V trimming: 0 bases; J trimming: 1 base; junction bases outside the gene matches: 4. In nucleotides, the CDR3 is TGTGCCAGCAGCCAAGAACCGGGACAGGAGAACACTGAAGCTTTCTTT. This gives the protein CASSQEPGQENTEAFF.

This clonotype showed up just a few times. The rearrangement joins TRBV5-6 to TRBJ1-5; the match to TRBD1 covers 10 bases. V shed 2 bases, J shed 2 bases, and the junction held 4 bases outside the gene matches. This CDR3 region has 16 residues. CDR1 SGHDT and CDR2 YYEEEE come from the germline V gene. Here the CDR3 reads CASSLSGTGGNQPQHF. The CDR3 nucleotides are TGTGCCAGCAGCTTATCCGGGACAGGGGGCAATCAGCCCCAGCATTTT.

This clonotype was seen more than once but under ten times. The chain recombines TRBV6-2 or TRBV6-3 with TRBJ2-1; TRBD2 matches at 12 bases. CDR3 length: 20 residues. Germline lookup yields CDR1 MNHEY and CDR2 SVGEGT. J lost 9 bases, V lost 2 bases, and 20 bases had no gene match. CDR3: CASSYPDALLTSGSWGEQFF. The CDR3 DNA reads as TGTGCCAGCAGTTACCCCGATGCCCTTTTGACTAGCGGGAGCTGGGGTGAGCAGTTCTTC.

As DNA, the CDR3 is TGTGCCAGCAAGGCAGGGAGGAACACTGAAGCTTTCTTT. Amino acids: CASKAGRNTEAFF. The J gene is TRBJ1-1, the V gene TRBV2; D is perhaps TRBD1 (5 bases). The CDR3 runs 13 residues. Per germline, CDR1 SNHLY and CDR2 FYNNEI. V lost 7 bases, J lost 1 base, and 10 bases lay in between.

The chain recombines TRBV20-1 with TRBJ1-3; perhaps TRBD1 as D (5 bases). This CDR3 contains 15 residues. Trimming took 0 bases from V and 2 from J, leaving 11 bases between them. Germline V gives CDR1 DFQATT, CDR2 SNEGSKA (reference sequence). As DNA, the CDR3 is TGCAGTGCTAGAGATGCAGGGCTTACTGGAAACACCATATATTTT. It is translated as CSARDAGLTGNTIYF.

This clonotype was recorded at least ten times. This chain joins TRBV20-1 and TRBJ2-1, with D hard to call. Trimming removed 3 bases at V and 7 bases at J, with 10 bases between. The CDR3 covers 12 residues. Per germline, CDR1 DFQATT and CDR2 SNEGSKA (reference sequence). CDR3 in DNA: TGCAGTGCTAGTTCGGAAACGAATGAGCAGTTCTTC. The encoded protein is CSASSETNEQFF.

This clonotype was recorded many times. The gene calls are TRBV11-1 and TRBJ2-5; TRBD2 matches at 11 bases. The CDR3 consists of 17 residues. V lost 2 bases and J lost 2; bases outside the gene matches: 7. Germline loops: CDR1 SGHAT, CDR2 FQDESV (reference sequence). CDR3 sequence reads: CASSLRGTSGSQETQYF. The DNA for the CDR3 is TGTGCCAGCAGCTTACGGGGGACTAGCGGCTCTCAAGAGACCCAGTACTTC.

This clonotype was seen at least ten times. V is TRBV7-3 and J is TRBJ2-7, with TRBD2 matching over 10 bases. Germline CDR1 and CDR2: SGHTA and FQGTGA. CDR3 size: 15 residues. V gave up 2 bases and J gave up 6 bases; unmatched junction bases: 7. The CDR3 loop is CASSLSGTSAGEQYF. CDR3 coding DNA: TGTGCCAGCAGCTTATCAGGGACTAGCGCGGGCGAGCAGTACTTC.

The genes are TRBV7-6 and TRBJ1-3; unclear D gene. Germline CDR1 is SGHVS and CDR2 is FNYEAQ. V lost 8 bases to trimming and J lost 3 bases, with 11 bases between them. The CDR3 is 13 residues long. The CDR3 is CASASSRGNTIYF. CDR3 nucleotide sequence: TGTGCCAGCGCGTCCTCCCGTGGAAACACCATATATTTT.

This clonotype was seen at least ten times. The rearrangement links TRBV7-9 to TRBJ1-1; the D is unclear. Germline values: CDR1 SEHNR, CDR2 FQNEAQ (reference sequence). This CDR3 has 14 residues. V was shortened by 1 base and J by 5 bases, with 11 bases between the two germline ends. In DNA, the CDR3 is TGTGCCAGCAGCTTAGGGCAGACAACAACTGAAGCTTTCTTT. Translated: CASSLGQTTTEAFF. The full variable domain, completed using reference TRBV7-9 and TRBJ1-1, is DTGVSQNPRHKITKRGQNVTFRCDPISEHNRLYWYRQTLGQGPEFLTYFQNEAQLEKSRLLSDRFSAERPKGSFSTLEIQRTEQGDSAMYLCASSLGQTTTEAFFGQGTRLTVV.

CDR3 amino acids: CASSLRTSSGAEQFF. The CDR3 nucleotides read TGTGCCAGCAGCTTGCGAACATCGTCGGGAGCTGAGCAGTTCTTC. The chain joins TRBV5-4 to TRBJ2-1, with D maybe TRBD2 (6 bases). The V and J ends lost 1 base and 9 bases respectively, with 17 bases between them. Looked up from germline, CDR1 is SGHNT and CDR2 is YYREEE (reference sequence). The CDR3 spans 15 residues.

This clonotype was seen repeatedly, ten times or more. The chain combines TRBV5-4 with TRBJ2-6, with unresolved D. Germline V gene sequence: CDR1 SGHNT, CDR2 YYREEE (reference sequence). The CDR3 is 13 amino acids. V lost 2 bases and J lost 2, with 2 bases in between. The CDR3 spells CASSFTGANVLTF. As DNA, the CDR3 is TGTGCCAGCAGCTTCACTGGGGCCAACGTCCTGACTTTC.

This clonotype was recorded many times. The CDR3 is CASSLVLDRYYGYTF. DNA of the CDR3: TGTGCCAGCAGCTTGGTACTGGACAGGTACTATGGCTACACCTTC. The chain couples TRBV5-6 to TRBJ1-2, with 7 bases fitting TRBD1. V lost 0 bases to trimming and J lost 3 bases; unmatched junction nucleotides: 5. Per the germline V gene, CDR1 is SGHDT and CDR2 is YYEEEE. There are 15 residues in the CDR3.

The chain combines TRBV7-2 with TRBJ2-5, with 7 bases fitting TRBD2. Germline-derived CDR1 and CDR2 are SGHTA and FQGNSA. With 3 bases clipped from V and 0 bases from J, the junction kept 4 bases outside the gene matches. The CDR3 is made up of 15 amino acids. CDR3 region: CASSLGGRNQETQYF. The DNA of the CDR3 is TGTGCCAGCAGCTTGGGCGGGAGAAACCAAGAGACCCAGTACTTC.

This chain joins TRBV20-1 and TRBJ2-4; the D call may be TRBD1 or TRBD2 (5 bases each). The ends were cut back, 3 bases at V and 7 bases at J, with 10 bases in the middle. CDR1 is DFQATT and CDR2 is SNEGSKA in the germline V gene (reference sequence). This CDR3 is 12 amino acids long. CDR3 protein: CSASGWGNIQYF. CDR3 coding DNA: TGCAGTGCTAGTGGGTGGGGGAACATTCAGTACTTC.